This passage covers 26 T cell receptor beta chains from one sample sequenced in a study of PD-1 blockade in classical Hodgkin lymphoma. Clones were read by immunoSEQ multiplex PCR, and TCRdb kept only the in-frame ones, dropping some. The sample includes approximately 90,000 clones, 83% of them seen just once. Time point described: cycle 4 day 1 (C4D1), after about 6 weeks of nivolumab. Exposure to brentuximab vedotin varied, and each patient had relapsed following autologous stem cell transplantation. The sample here was peripheral blood mononuclear cells (PBMCs), taken before the fourth cycle of nivolumab. The receptors come from a human donor with classical Hodgkin lymphoma.

This chain links TRBV5-4 with TRBJ2-2, with TRBD2 matching over 8 bases. Germline CDR1 is SGHNT and CDR2 is YYREEE (reference sequence). This CDR3 has 17 residues. With 1 base clipped from V and 6 bases from J, the junction kept 11 bases outside the gene matches. The CDR3: CASSLQPAGGASGELFF. For the CDR3, the DNA is TGTGCCAGCAGCTTGCAGCCCGCGGGGGGCGCTTCCGGGGAGCTGTTTTTT.

J is TRBJ2-7 and V is TRBV5-4; TRBD1 agrees at 8 bases. This CDR3 has 15 residues. Germline CDR1 reads SGHNT; CDR2 reads YYREEE (reference sequence). With V trimmed by 5 bases and J by 2 bases, 9 bases remained unmatched. The CDR3 sequence is CASRKDRVITYEQYF. DNA of the CDR3: TGTGCCAGCAGGAAGGACAGGGTAATAACCTACGAGCAGTACTTC. Full variable domain (rest looked up from reference TRBV5-4 and TRBJ2-7): ETGVTQSPTHLIKTRGQQVTLRCSSQSGHNTVSWYQQALGQGPQFIFQYYREEENGRGNFPPRFSGLQFPNYSSELNVNALELDDSALYLCASRKDRVITYEQYFGPGTRLTVT.

In DNA form, the CDR3 reads TGCGCCAGCAGCTTCGGCAGTCTCTCTGGAAACACCATATATTTT. Translated, it gives CASSFGSLSGNTIYF. V and J are TRBV5-1 and TRBJ1-3; D not certain. Trimming removed 2 bases from V and 0 bases from J, with 9 bases in between. The CDR3 extends over 15 amino acids. Per the germline V gene, CDR1 is SGHRS and CDR2 is YFSETQ.

The V and J genes are TRBV23-1 and TRBJ2-7; no reliable D call. Being an ORF, TRBV23-1 has a function that is uncertain. The CDR3 sequence is 15 residues long. Deletions cut 7 bases from V and 3 bases from J, with 19 bases between. The DNA for the CDR3 is TGCGCCAGCAAGATACCGGAGAAGGCAATCTACGAGCAGTACTTC. Translation gives CASKIPEKAIYEQYF.

The V gene is TRBV6-1, the J gene TRBJ2-7, with TRBD1 as a possible D gene (5 bases). V lost 0 bases, J lost 5 bases, and 14 bases lay in between. This CDR3 is 15 amino acids long. Germline V gene data show CDR1 as MNHNS and CDR2 as SASEGT. CDR3 nucleotide sequence: TGTGCCAGCAGTGAAGCGTCGGCAGGGAAGAACGAGCAGTACTTC. This codes for CASSEASAGKNEQYF.

J is TRBJ2-2 and V is TRBV4-1; TRBD2 matches 8 bases. CDR3 length equals 18 residues. The J segment lost 4 bases and the V segment lost 0 bases, leaving 10 bases of the junction unmatched. Germline V lookup: CDR1 MGHRA, CDR2 YSYEKL. The CDR3 protein is CASSQDPGAGVRTGELFF. The DNA of the CDR3 is TGCGCCAGCAGCCAAGATCCTGGAGCGGGAGTTCGCACCGGGGAGCTGTTTTTT.

Points on this clone: The junction departs from the called germline gene at one end, perhaps through a read error. CDR3 amino acids: CASSYGLQVSSDQNF. The CDR3 nucleotides read TGTGCCAGCAGTTACGGGTTGCAGGTCTCATCCGATCAAAACTTC. V gene TRBV6-6 combines with J gene TRBJ2-7; D is undetermined. The germline gives CDR1 MNHNY, CDR2 SVGAGI (reference sequence). The CDR3 runs 15 residues.

The chain's CDR3 is CASSWAGTDSTDTQYF. CDR3 sequence (DNA): TGCGCCAGCAGCTGGGCCGGGACGGATAGCACAGATACGCAGTATTTT. The V and J genes are TRBV5-1 and TRBJ2-3; D possibly matches TRBD1 or TRBD2 (5 bases each). The V gene's germline CDR1 is SGHRS and CDR2 YFSETQ. The CDR3 is 16 residues long. The V gene lost 3 bases and the J gene lost 0 bases, with 14 bases spanning the gap.

The rearrangement links TRBV5-4 to TRBJ2-2; 9 bases are shared with TRBD2. Trimming at V came to 4 bases and at J to 4 bases, leaving 5 bases not matched to a gene. The CDR3 sequence is 15 residues long. The germline V gene has CDR1 SGHNT and CDR2 YYREEE (reference sequence). The CDR3 reads CASSPAGGGTGELFF. In nucleotides, the CDR3 is TGTGCCAGCAGCCCAGCGGGAGGAGGCACCGGGGAGCTGTTTTTT.

A single count supports this clone. This chain joins TRBV10-3 and TRBJ1-3; D is perhaps TRBD1 (6 bases). Trimming pared 4 bases from V and 1 base from J, leaving 14 bases between. The CDR3 runs to 16 residues. Looked up from germline, CDR1 is ENHRY and CDR2 is SYGVKD. CDR3 sequence (DNA): TGTGCCATCAGTGCCGACAGGATAGGGTCTGGAAACACCATATATTTT. Translating it yields CAISADRIGSGNTIYF.

This sequence joins TRBV30 and TRBJ2-7; 7 bases map to TRBD1. Germline V gene lookup returns CDR1 GTSNPN and CDR2 SVGIG (reference sequence). The CDR3 runs 14 residues. With 5 bases clipped from V and 1 base from J, the junction kept 8 bases outside the gene matches. CDR3 amino acids: CAWSTGTESYEQYF. In DNA form, the CDR3 reads TGTGCCTGGTCAACCGGGACAGAATCCTACGAGCAGTACTTC.

V usage is TRBV27 and J usage is TRBJ2-3, with unresolved D. Germline CDR1 MNHEY, CDR2 SMNVEV (reference sequence). This CDR3 comprises 13 residues. Trimming took off 3 bases at V and 6 bases at J, with 10 bases between the two ends. The CDR3 loop reads CASSLAFGDTQYF. The CDR3 bases are TGTGCCAGCAGTTTGGCCTTTGGGGATACGCAGTATTTT.

This clone was found a few times. Other DNA sequences of this sample code for an identical CDR3. The J gene is TRBJ2-5, the V gene TRBV18; no firm D call. Germline CDR1 KGHSH, CDR2 LQKENI. The CDR3 is made up of 12 amino acids. Trimming cost V 0 bases and J 4 bases, with 3 bases left between them. As DNA, the CDR3 is TGTGCCAGCTCACCACCGGGAGAGACCCAGTACTTC. Translating gives CASSPPGETQYF.

The V call is TRBV11-2, the J call TRBJ2-2, with 13 positions matching TRBD2. From germline, CDR1 is SGHAT and CDR2 FQNNGV. This CDR3 is 17 amino acids long. Trimming removed 3 bases from V and 5 bases from J; junction bases left unmatched: 6. CDR3 nucleotide sequence: TGTGCCAGCAGCTTCACCGGACTAGCGGGAGTAACCGGGGAGCTGTTTTTT. Its translation: CASSFTGLAGVTGELFF.

This chain uses TRBV7-9 with TRBJ2-7; D gene unclear. The ends were cut back, 4 bases at V and 3 bases at J, with 7 bases in the middle. CDR1 is SEHNR, CDR2 FQNEAQ, per germline (reference sequence). The CDR3 has 12 amino acids. The CDR3 DNA is TGTGCCAGCAGCTCTGACGTCTACGAGCAGTACTTC. Protein product: CASSSDVYEQYF.

The rearrangement links TRBV11-2 to TRBJ1-2; 9 positions match TRBD1. This CDR3 has 15 amino acids. Germline values: CDR1 SGHAT, CDR2 FQNNGV. After removal of 6 bases from V and 6 bases from J, the junction contained 11 bases not matched to a gene. This CDR3 reads CASRRPGTGRDGYTF. The CDR3 coding sequence is TGTGCCAGCAGAAGACCCGGGACAGGGCGCGATGGCTACACCTTC.

This CDR3 reads CASSLAGGYEQYF. The CDR3 DNA reads TGTGCCAGCAGCTTAGCGGGGGGGTACGAGCAGTACTTC. The chain combines TRBV7-6 with TRBJ2-7; 7 nucleotides align to TRBD2. Trimming at V came to 0 bases and at J to 4 bases, leaving 0 bases not matched to a gene. From germline, CDR1 is SGHVS and CDR2 FNYEAQ. CDR3 length: 13 residues.

The V and J genes are TRBV28 and TRBJ1-3; no definite D call. CDR1 MDHEN and CDR2 SYDVKM come from the germline V gene. The CDR3 sequence is 12 residues long. V was cut by 5 bases and J by 4 bases, with 6 bases left in between. CDR3 amino acids: CASSRAGNTIYF. The CDR3 nucleotides read TGTGCCAGCAGTCGCGCCGGAAACACCATATATTTT.

The CDR3 coding sequence is TGTGCCAGTAGTACGCGGACAGAAGATACGCAGTATTTT. It codes for CASSTRTEDTQYF. The rearrangement uses TRBV19 and TRBJ2-3, with TRBD1 as a possible D gene (6 bases). Per the germline V gene, CDR1 is LNHDA and CDR2 is SQIVND (reference sequence). V was clipped by 4 bases and J by 5 bases, with 10 bases between them. The CDR3 is 13 amino acids. Variable domain in full (rest from reference TRBV19 and TRBJ2-3): DGGITQSPKYLFRKEGQNVTLSCEQNLNHDAMYWYRQDPGQGLRLIYYSQIVNDFQKGDIAEGYSVSREKKESFPLTVTSAQKNPTAFYLCASSTRTEDTQYFGPGTRLTVL.

This clone was recorded only once. This chain uses TRBV6-6 with TRBJ2-3; D gene unclear. V lost 0 bases to trimming and J lost 3 bases, with 7 bases between them. Germline CDR1 is MNHNY and CDR2 is SVGAGI (reference sequence). The CDR3 consists of 14 residues. CDR3 in DNA: TGTGCCAGCAGTTACTCCCTACGGACAGATACGCAGTATTTT. Protein sequence: CASSYSLRTDTQYF.

The chain carries TRBV9 and TRBJ1-1, with unresolved D. Per the germline V gene, CDR1 is SGDLS and CDR2 is YYNGEE. The ends were cut back, 0 bases at V and 1 base at J, with 7 bases in the middle. The CDR3 is 14 residues long. CDR3 DNA sequence: TGTGCCAGCAGCGTAGTCAGCGAGAACACTGAAGCTTTCTTT. It specifies CASSVVSENTEAFF.

This clone has a handful of counts. This sequence joins TRBV10-3 and TRBJ2-7; 15 bases fit TRBD2. The germline V gene has CDR1 ENHRY and CDR2 SYGVKD. This CDR3 is built from 14 residues. V lost 6 bases to trimming and J lost 6 bases; unmatched junction nucleotides: 3. The CDR3 DNA sequence: TGTGCCATCAGGGGACTAGCGGGAGGCGGCGAGCAGTACTTC. It codes for CAIRGLAGGGEQYF.

V is TRBV6-1 and J is TRBJ1-2; weak D call: TRBD1 (5 bases). V lost 4 bases to trimming and J lost 2 bases, with 14 bases between them. The CDR3 extends over 15 amino acids. Germline V gene lookup returns CDR1 MNHNS and CDR2 SASEGT. CDR3 nucleotides: TGTGCCAGCAGTGTCACCTCCGGGACCAACTATGGCTACACCTTC. Amino acids: CASSVTSGTNYGYTF.

The V call is TRBV7-3, the J call TRBJ2-2, with TRBD1 matching 9 bases. The CDR3 consists of 17 residues. CDR1 is SGHTA and CDR2 is FQGTGA in the germline V gene. V was pared by 5 bases and J by 2 bases, with 9 bases of the junction left unmatched. CDR3 sequence (DNA): TGTGCCAGCAGCCGTGACAGGGGGACGCTAAACACCGGGGAGCTGTTTTTT. Amino acid sequence: CASSRDRGTLNTGELFF.

The V call is TRBV11-3, the J call TRBJ2-3; D might be TRBD1 (5 bases). Germline values: CDR1 SGHNT, CDR2 YENEEA. The CDR3 is made up of 15 amino acids. Trimming stripped 5 bases from V and 5 bases from J, with 17 bases between. In DNA form, the CDR3 reads TGTGCCAGCAGCCCCCCTGGGGCAAGGGGAGATACGCAGTATTTT. Translating it yields CASSPPGARGDTQYF.

The chain joins TRBV5-1 to TRBJ2-2; weak D call: TRBD2 (5 bases). The V end lost 7 bases, the J end lost 0 bases, and 10 bases lay between the germline ends. The germline gives CDR1 SGHRS, CDR2 YFSETQ. The CDR3 is made up of 14 amino acids. CDR3 in amino acids: CASFWGANTGELFF. In DNA form, the CDR3 reads TGCGCCAGCTTCTGGGGAGCGAACACCGGGGAGCTGTTTTTT.